Listed below are T cell receptor beta chains from one sample, sequenced in a study of blood T cell repertoires in COVID-19. Only in-frame clones appear in the TCRdb table, and some are missing; sequencing was by immunoSEQ multiplex PCR. The data show around 100,000 clones, 75% to 85% seen once. Sequencing was done on a sample of peripheral blood. Receptors were obtained from a man between 70 and 80 years old with acute or convalescent COVID-19. The CDR3 runs from the conserved cysteine through the conserved F or W. The D gene is left open where the match is weak. Where a row states a size, it is once, few, many or the class of an expanded clone; other rows omit it.

CDR3 protein	CDR3 DNA	J gene	V gene	clone size	D gene
CASSIKGGAPHTDTQYF	TGTGCCAGCAGCATTAAGGGGGGGGCCCCCCACACAGATACGCAGTATTTT	TRBJ2-3	TRBV2	-	-
CASSPGDREAYGYTF	TGTGCCAGCAGTCCCGGGGACAGGGAGGCCTATGGCTACACCTTC	TRBJ1-2	TRBV28	-	TRBD1
CASSPRSTNLRTSGNTIYF	TGCGCCAGCAGCCCTAGGAGTACGAACCTCCGAACCTCTGGAAACACCATATATTTT	TRBJ1-3	TRBV5-1	once	-
CAWSYPTGRQETQYF	TGTGCCTGGAGTTACCCGACAGGCCGACAAGAGACCCAGTACTTC	TRBJ2-5	TRBV30	once	-
CATADSHSNQPQHF	TGTGCCACCGCTGACAGCCACTCTAATCAGCCCCAGCATTTT	TRBJ1-5	TRBV24-1	-	-
CASSIETGTYEQYF	TGTGCCAGTAGTATAGAGACAGGGACCTACGAGCAGTACTTC	TRBJ2-7	TRBV19	-	TRBD1
CASSLSRLANTGELFF	TGCGCCAGCAGCTTAAGTAGACTGGCGAACACCGGGGAGCTGTTTTTT	TRBJ2-2	TRBV5-1	-	-
CASSPGGSASLYEQYF	TGTGCCAGCAGCCCGGGAGGCAGCGCGAGTCTCTACGAGCAGTACTTC	TRBJ2-7	TRBV5-4	few	TRBD2
CSASRGNTEAFF	TGCAGCGCCAGCCGGGGGAACACTGAAGCTTTCTTT	TRBJ1-1	TRBV29-1	-	-
CASSLQGGTEAFF	TGCGCCAGCAGTCTCCAGGGTGGGACTGAAGCTTTCTTT	TRBJ1-1	TRBV10-1	-	-
CASTTPGQGNSEQYF	TGTGCCAGCACAACACCGGGACAGGGGAATAGCGAGCAGTACTTC	TRBJ2-7	TRBV28	-	TRBD1
CASSLGQSYNEQFF	TGCGCCAGCAGCTTGGGTCAGTCCTACAATGAGCAGTTCTTC	TRBJ2-1	TRBV5-1	once	-
CASSLPKPGLAVQETQYF	TGTGCCAGCAGTTTACCAAAACCGGGACTAGCGGTCCAAGAGACCCAGTACTTC	TRBJ2-5	TRBV28	-	TRBD2
CATSRDLGGANQPQHF	TGTGCCACCAGCAGAGATTTAGGGGGGGCTAATCAGCCCCAGCATTTT	TRBJ1-5	TRBV15	-	-
CSVSPTGGVTEAFF	TGCAGCGTTTCGCCGACAGGGGGTGTCACTGAAGCTTTCTTT	TRBJ1-1	TRBV29-1	-	TRBD1
CSVSRGAEGDTQYF	TGCAGCGTTAGTCGGGGGGCCGAGGGGGATACGCAGTATTTT	TRBJ2-3	TRBV29-1	-	-
CAWSVWGGFYNEQFF	TGTGCCTGGAGTGTATGGGGGGGCTTCTACAATGAGCAGTTCTTC	TRBJ2-1	TRBV30	-	-
CASSDSADNEQFF	TGTGCCAGCAGTGACTCAGCGGACAATGAGCAGTTCTTC	TRBJ2-1	TRBV6-4	-	-
CASSESYRNRELFF	TGTGCCAGCAGCGAATCTTACAGAAACCGGGAGCTGTTTTTT	TRBJ2-2	TRBV9	few	-
CAWRTGTGFFGYTF	TGTGCCTGGAGGACCGGGACAGGGTTCTTCGGCTACACCTTC	TRBJ1-2	TRBV30	-	TRBD1
CASTFGRSSYNEQFF	TGTGCCAGCACCTTCGGTCGGAGCTCCTACAATGAGCAGTTCTTC	TRBJ2-1	TRBV25-1	-	-
CASSWTGQYGYTF	TGTGCCAGCAGTTGGACAGGCCAATATGGCTACACCTTC	TRBJ1-2	TRBV12-3/TRBV12-4	-	TRBD1
CASSLTGSASGNTIYF	TGTGCCAGCAGTTTAACGGGGAGCGCCTCTGGAAACACCATATATTTT	TRBJ1-3	TRBV28	-	-
CASRSSQGAGTEAFF	TGTGCCAGCAGGTCCTCGCAGGGGGCTGGGACTGAAGCTTTCTTT	TRBJ1-1	TRBV6-5	-	TRBD1
CASSLTSGSITGELFF	TGCGCCAGCAGCCTGACTAGCGGGAGTATCACCGGGGAGCTGTTTTTT	TRBJ2-2	TRBV4-1	-	TRBD2
CASSENGRPPQHF	TGTGCCAGCAGTGAGAACGGTCGTCCGCCCCAGCATTTT	TRBJ1-5	TRBV6-1	few	-
CAWSGPTRDYGYTF	TGTGCCTGGAGTGGCCCCACTCGAGACTATGGCTACACCTTC	TRBJ1-2	TRBV30	-	-
CASSFQGKEKLFF	TGTGCCAGCAGTTTCCAGGGGAAGGAAAAACTGTTTTTT	TRBJ1-4	TRBV27	-	-
CASSRGDGYTF	TGTGCCAGCAGCAGGGGGGATGGCTACACCTTC	TRBJ1-2	TRBV28	-	TRBD1
CSVGAANEKLFF	TGCAGCGTTGGGGCAGCTAATGAAAAACTGTTTTTT	TRBJ1-4	TRBV29-1	-	-
CASSKGTSGRKETQYF	TGTGCCAGCAGCAAGGGGACTAGCGGTCGGAAAGAGACCCAGTACTTC	TRBJ2-5	TRBV5-4	-	TRBD2
CASSPSDRDTYEQYF	TGTGCCAGCAGCCCTTCGGACAGGGATACCTACGAGCAGTACTTC	TRBJ2-7	TRBV9	-	TRBD1
CASSYAGKGEAFF	TGTGCCAGCAGTTATGCAGGGAAGGGTGAAGCTTTCTTT	TRBJ1-1	TRBV6-6	-	-
CASSPRGRGEPQHF	TGTGCCAGCAGCCCGCGAGGTCGGGGAGAGCCCCAGCATTTT	TRBJ1-5	TRBV7-6	-	-